The source of this T cell receptor beta chain is a study of T cell responses to AZD1222 COVID-19 vaccine. Sequenced by immunoSEQ multiplex PCR; TCRdb stores in-frame clones only, minus some. The table has 120,000 to 150,000 clones, around 89% seen once. Germline values: CDR1 SGHRS, CDR2 YFSETQ. Trimming stripped 4 bases from V and 2 bases from J, with 18 bases between. The CDR3 has 16 residues. Sequences were derived from peripheral blood, sampled on day 0 of AZD1222 vaccination. This chain connects TRBV5-1 to TRBJ2-5; perhaps TRBD2 as D (5 bases). The source of this sequence is an adult in good health. The CDR3 is CASSPPFAGGQETQYF. The CDR3 DNA sequence: TGCGCCAGCAGCCCCCCTTTTGCGGGCGGGCAAGAGACCCAGTACTTC.